This TCR beta chain was sequenced in a study of CD8+CD57+ T cells in acquired aplastic anemia. Turning to the study itself: On average, sorted CD4+ and CD8+ cells gave 3 to 4 ug of DNA.

This clonotype was observed once. Its specificity is unknown. The CDR3 runs to 13 residues. Germline assignment: CDR1 KGHDR and CDR2 SFDVKD. V dropped 2 bases and J dropped 5 bases, with 7 bases sitting between them. Individuals selected for sequencing had exhibited CD8+CD57+ cell expansion on flow cytometry. A severe acquired aplastic anemia diagnosis applied to all patients. Genomic DNA, the template, was used for profiling of the TCR beta VDJ and CDR3. TCRdb processed the reads anew with MiXCR; each CDR3 protein has one entry. The sample records over 150,000 distinct CDR3 sequences, roughly 63% being singletons. Study-wide results and limits: Patients and controls were not found to differ significantly in CD8+ Simpson's diversity. Overlap between patients and controls comprised almost 30 CD8+ CDR3 sequences.

The receptor was derived from a human donor with aplastic anemia. The sample consisted of sorted CD4+, CD8+, or CD8+CD57+ T cells (not recorded which) from PBMCs. The rearrangement uses TRBV24-1 and TRBJ2-3; D is uncertain. As DNA, the CDR3 is TGTGCCACCAGTGATTCATGGGAAGATACGCAGTATTTT. It codes for CATSDSWEDTQYF.